This record looks at one T cell receptor beta chain sequence and its context. A read error may be the cause here, since a much bigger clone is one base away. This CDR3 is also generated by other DNA sequences in the sample. CDR1 and CDR2 (germline): MRHNA, SNTAGT. The CDR3 is 14 amino acids. Every contributor of samples was a Caucasian grown-up residing in Nashville, Tennessee. Genomic DNA for unsorted samples was obtained from about 90 million PBMCs. These data come from a study of shared clonotypes between healthy human individuals. PBMC DNA, left unsorted, was sequenced on ten immunoSEQ deep assay plates. The table came from immunoSEQ multiplex PCR; TCRdb's copy has only in-frame clones and leaves some out. The sample has fewer than 600,000 clones, around 80% seen once.

The chain links TRBV6-4 to TRBJ2-3; tentative D call: TRBD2 (5 bases). This receptor was identified in a middle-aged woman in good health. Some clones in this sample may be carry-over from other donors' samples. The source material was PBMCs. The CDR3 DNA is TGTGCCAGCAGTGAGCGGGCAAGCACGGATACGCAGTATTTT. As protein: CASSERASTDTQYF.